This TCR beta chain was sequenced during a study of PD-1 blockade in classical Hodgkin lymphoma. Some clones are missing from TCRdb's copy, which holds only in-frame ones; the method was immunoSEQ multiplex PCR. The data show 25,000 to 35,000 clones, 94% seen once. Indicated time point: newly diagnosed, previously untreated cHL patient sample. What served as comparison were PBMCs in newly diagnosed, untreated classical Hodgkin lymphoma. J gave up 7 bases and V 5 bases, and 10 bases lay outside the gene matches. Germline CDR1 is LNHDA and CDR2 is SQIVND (reference sequence). The CDR3 contains 14 residues.

Sequenced material: peripheral blood mononuclear cells (PBMCs). This TCR was recovered from a human donor with classical Hodgkin lymphoma. The chain is built from TRBV19 and TRBJ1-2; 7 bases agree with TRBD1. The CDR3 DNA reads TGTGCCAGTAGTCGACAGGGAGACTTATCTGGCTACACCTTC. Amino acid sequence: CASSRQGDLSGYTF.